The sequence of this TCR beta chain was determined in a study of T-cell memory formation after mild COVID-19. The overall study: For the most part, TCR clusters were specific to one donor. Study-wide results and limits: Still unconfirmed is whether the second-wave clones peaking on day 37 recognized SARS-CoV-2. CD8+ contracting clones occupied EMRA, while CD4+ ones occupied mainly CM and EM.

As concerns this clonotype: Antigen specificity is unknown.

Germline V gives CDR1 SNHLY, CDR2 FYNNEI. Trimming took 0 bases from V and 4 from J, leaving 12 bases between them. The CDR3 contains 15 residues. Using constant-segment primers, 5'RACE produced TCR alpha and TCR beta cDNA libraries carrying sample barcodes and UMIs. TCRdb passed the 5' RACE reads through MiXCR, listing each CDR3 protein once. Here the sample spans tens of thousands of distinct CDR3 sequences, roughly 12% being singletons. This rearrangement joins TRBV2 to TRBJ2-5; maybe TRBD2 (5 bases). The sample comprised PBMCs or a T cell subset sorted from them (not recorded which). This receptor was identified in a man aged 18 to 29 who had mild COVID-19 (a few samples of this study predate the infection). Cell type and time point are not known. The CDR3 region is CASSEARAGGETQYF. CDR3 bases: TGTGCCAGCAGTGAAGCGCGGGCAGGTGGAGAGACCCAGTACTTC.